The 29 T cell receptor beta chains presented below share a single source sample, sequenced in a study of blood T cell repertoires in COVID-19. Some clones are missing from TCRdb's copy, which holds only in-frame ones; the method was immunoSEQ multiplex PCR. The sample records 150,000 to 200,000 clones, approximately 88% being singletons. Sequencing was carried out using peripheral blood. The origin of the receptors is a man in his fifties or sixties with acute or convalescent COVID-19.

The rearrangement links TRBV18 to TRBJ2-6; weak D call: TRBD1 (5 bases). Germline V gene data show CDR1 as KGHSH and CDR2 as LQKENI. The CDR3 consists of 16 residues. V lost 3 bases to trimming and J lost 3 bases, with 12 bases between them. CDR3 in amino acids: CASSPNQGNGANVLTF. CDR3 nucleotides: TGTGCCAGCTCACCTAATCAGGGCAATGGGGCCAACGTCCTGACTTTC.

V and J are TRBV18 and TRBJ1-2; perhaps TRBD1 as D (5 bases). Germline values: CDR1 KGHSH, CDR2 LQKENI. V dropped 2 bases and J dropped 3 bases, with 13 bases sitting between them. This CDR3 has 15 residues. CDR3 in DNA: TGTGCCAGCTCACCAGAAGCCGGACACTACTATGGCTACACCTTC. Residues: CASSPEAGHYYGYTF.

The chain has TRBV20-1 and TRBJ2-7; TRBD2 matches at 11 bases. Germline V gene data show CDR1 as DFQATT and CDR2 as SNEGSKA (reference sequence). V dropped 3 bases and J dropped 5; count of bases not matched to a gene: 9. CDR3 size: 15 residues. This CDR3 is CSASTSGGPMNEQYF. For the CDR3, the DNA is TGCAGTGCTAGTACTAGCGGGGGCCCCATGAACGAGCAGTACTTC.

The V gene is TRBV24-1, the J gene TRBJ1-1; D uncertain. Per germline, CDR1 KGHDR and CDR2 SFDVKD. The CDR3 consists of 13 residues. With 10 bases removed from V and 2 bases from J, the gap between germline ends came to 13 bases. The DNA for the CDR3 is TGTGCCACTCGGCGAGGTCTTAACACTGAAGCTTTCTTT. It translates to CATRRGLNTEAFF.

The chain is built from TRBV13 and TRBJ2-7, with a possible D match to TRBD2 (7 bases). Trimming cost V 7 bases and J 3 bases, with 16 bases left between them. Germline V lookup: CDR1 PRHDT, CDR2 FYEKMQ (reference sequence). There are 14 residues in the CDR3. The CDR3 nucleotides are TGTGCCAGCAAGAGATGGGGGGGCGGCTACGAGCAGTACTTC. Its protein is CASKRWGGGYEQYF.

The genes are TRBV6-5 and TRBJ2-3; possibly TRBD2 for D (6 bases). Germline V CDR1 and CDR2: MNHEY, SVGAGI. The CDR3 has 15 amino acids. Trimming left V 3 bases short and J 9 bases short, with 19 bases between. CDR3 sequence (DNA): TGTGCCAGCAGTTATAGCCTAGCCCCCGGGGGAACGCAGTATTTT. This sequence encodes CASSYSLAPGGTQYF.

This chain uses TRBV25-1 with TRBJ1-5; no firm D call. V dropped 6 bases and J dropped 0 bases, with 21 bases sitting between them. This CDR3 comprises 18 residues. CDR1 is MGHDK, CDR2 SYGVNS, per germline. The CDR3 bases are TGTGCCAGCAGGCCCTTAAGGCGGGCCACGTGTAGCAATCAGCCCCAGCATTTT. Amino acid sequence: CASRPLRRATCSNQPQHF. Looking up the rest from reference TRBV25-1 and TRBJ1-5 gives the full variable domain: EADIYQTPRYLVIGTGKKITLECSQTMGHDKMYWYQQDPGMELHLIHYSYGVNSTEKGDLSSESTVSRIRTEHFPLTLESARPSHTSQYLCASRPLRRATCSNQPQHFGDGTRLSIL.

V usage is TRBV11-2 and J usage is TRBJ1-3, with D hard to call. From germline, CDR1 is SGHAT and CDR2 FQNNGV. The V end lost 1 base, the J end lost 2 bases, and 9 bases lay between the germline ends. This CDR3 region has 15 residues. The CDR3 DNA follows: TGTGCCAGCAGCTTAGTTACTGGGCCTGGAAACACCATATATTTT. This translates into CASSLVTGPGNTIYF.

V usage is TRBV11-2 and J usage is TRBJ2-7, with D tentatively TRBD2 (5 bases). The germline gives CDR1 SGHAT, CDR2 FQNNGV. Between the trimmed V and J ends, which lost 6 bases and 0 bases, there was a span of 24 bases. CDR3 length: 18 amino acids. CDR3 nucleotide sequence: TGTGCCAGCAGACGGACGGAGGTATCTAGGGCGGGCTCCTACGAGCAGTACTTC. It codes for CASRRTEVSRAGSYEQYF.

The chain combines TRBV6-5 with TRBJ1-5, with D possibly TRBD1 on 6 matching bases. Trimming took off 2 bases at V and 4 bases at J, with 9 bases between the two ends. CDR3 size: 14 residues. Looked up from germline, CDR1 is MNHEY and CDR2 is SVGAGI. CDR3 sequence reads: CASSYVGQNQPQHF. CDR3 bases: TGTGCCAGCAGTTACGTAGGACAGAATCAGCCCCAGCATTTT.

The chain carries TRBV4-1 and TRBJ1-5, with D unclear. Looked up from germline, CDR1 is MGHRA and CDR2 is YSYEKL. The CDR3 is 14 residues long. V dropped 4 bases and J dropped 0 bases, with 7 bases sitting between them. CDR3 residues: CASSPGVSNQPQHF. The CDR3 DNA reads TGCGCCAGCAGCCCCGGGGTTAGCAATCAGCCCCAGCATTTT.

The chain employs TRBV20-1 and TRBJ2-1; the match to TRBD2 covers 7 bases. The V gene's germline CDR1 is DFQATT and CDR2 SNEGSKA (reference sequence). The V and J ends lost 3 bases and 5 bases, in that order; junction bases with no gene match: 4. The CDR3 is 13 residues long. The CDR3 DNA follows: TGCAGTGCTAGTGTCGGGGGGAACAATGAGCAGTTCTTC. It yields the protein CSASVGGNNEQFF.

J is TRBJ2-5 and V is TRBV11-1; maybe TRBD2 (5 bases). Germline CDR1 is SGHAT and CDR2 is FQDESV (reference sequence). CDR3 length: 12 amino acids. Trimming stripped 5 bases from V and 6 bases from J, with 10 bases between. The CDR3 spells CASSIPGKTQYF. The CDR3 DNA follows: TGTGCCAGCAGCATCCCGGGGAAGACCCAGTACTTC.

CDR3 residues: CASSMDRGNYNEQFF. CDR3 nucleotide sequence: TGTGCCAGCAGCATGGACAGGGGGAACTACAATGAGCAGTTCTTC. This chain uses TRBV5-4 with TRBJ2-1; 10 bases are shared with TRBD1. The CDR3 consists of 15 residues. J gave up 3 bases and V 4 bases, and 4 bases lay outside the gene matches. Per germline, CDR1 SGHNT and CDR2 YYREEE (reference sequence). The entire variable domain, with the rest obtained from reference TRBV5-4 and TRBJ2-1, is as follows: ETGVTQSPTHLIKTRGQQVTLRCSSQSGHNTVSWYQQALGQGPQFIFQYYREEENGRGNFPPRFSGLQFPNYSSELNVNALELDDSALYLCASSMDRGNYNEQFFGPGTRLTVL.

Only a few counts were recorded for this clone. The chain has TRBV7-9 and TRBJ1-1; D is unclear. V was trimmed by 1 base and J by 6 bases, leaving 9 bases between them. Germline CDR1 and CDR2: SEHNR and FQNEAQ (reference sequence). The CDR3 is 13 amino acids. The CDR3 bases are TGTGCCAGCAGCTTAGACTCCCACCCTGAAGCTTTCTTT. Its translation is CASSLDSHPEAFF.

J is TRBJ2-7 and V is TRBV2; tentatively, D is TRBD2 (6 bases). The CDR3 has 14 amino acids. CDR1 and CDR2 (germline): SNHLY, FYNNEI. V lost 4 bases and J lost 2, with 12 bases in between. DNA of the CDR3: TGTGCCAGCAGTGTGTATGCGGGAACCTACGAGCAGTACTTC. It encodes CASSVYAGTYEQYF.

The chain carries TRBV13 and TRBJ1-5; D might be TRBD1 (6 bases). There are 17 residues in the CDR3. Germline CDR1 PRHDT, CDR2 FYEKMQ (reference sequence). V lost 0 bases, J lost 6 bases, and 18 bases lay in between. The CDR3 nucleotides are TGTGCCAGCAGCTTAGGCCGCGACCGAATAGGGGGTCAGCCCCAGCATTTT. It specifies CASSLGRDRIGGQPQHF.

The table lists this clone with a count of one. The V gene is TRBV5-1, the J gene TRBJ2-1, with a tentative D call TRBD2 (5 bases). Germline V gene lookup returns CDR1 SGHRS and CDR2 YFSETQ. This CDR3 has 13 amino acids. The V and J ends lost 2 bases and 8 bases respectively, with 11 bases between them. CDR3 loop: CASSLYRADEQFF. Here the CDR3 DNA reads TGCGCCAGCAGCTTATACCGAGCGGATGAGCAGTTCTTC.

V gene TRBV5-1 combines with J gene TRBJ1-2; a possible D gene is TRBD1 (5 bases). From germline, CDR1 is SGHRS and CDR2 YFSETQ. Trimming cost V 5 bases and J 1 base, with 18 bases left between them. The CDR3 sequence is 16 residues long. The CDR3 is CASRSRSGVLNYGYTF. CDR3 DNA: TGCGCCAGCAGATCCAGGTCGGGGGTCCTTAACTATGGCTACACCTTC.

The rearrangement uses TRBV4-1 and TRBJ1-1; D possibly corresponds to TRBD1 (5 bases). Germline CDR1 reads MGHRA; CDR2 reads YSYEKL. This CDR3 is built from 15 residues. The V end was cut by 0 bases, the J end by 7 bases, with 15 bases between. The CDR3 DNA reads as TGCGCCAGCAGCCAAGATCCTGGGGGGGGGAGTGAAGCTTTCTTT. It yields the protein CASSQDPGGGSEAFF.

V and J are TRBV6-6 and TRBJ1-6, with 7 nucleotides matching TRBD1. Per germline, CDR1 MNHNY and CDR2 SVGAGI (reference sequence). This CDR3 comprises 16 residues. Trimming cost V 5 bases and J 12 bases; bases outside gene matches: 16. DNA of the CDR3: TGTGCCAGCAGTCGAACAGGGGCGAATATAATTCGACCCCTCCACTTT. Translating gives CASSRTGANIIRPLHF.

The chain links TRBV5-1 to TRBJ1-2; 9 nucleotides agree with TRBD1. From germline, CDR1 is SGHRS and CDR2 YFSETQ. V was clipped by 0 bases and J by 4 bases; unmatched bases: 16. The CDR3 runs 19 residues. CDR3 protein: CASSLENRGQGLKPYGYTF. DNA for the CDR3: TGCGCCAGCAGCTTGGAAAACAGGGGGCAGGGATTGAAGCCCTATGGCTACACCTTC.

This chain uses TRBV7-2 with TRBJ1-1; 11 bases map to TRBD1. Germline V CDR1 and CDR2: SGHTA, FQGNSA. This CDR3 region has 17 residues. The ends lost 5 bases at V and 2 bases at J; junction bases unmatched: 10. The CDR3 protein is CASSPLGQGAGNTEAFF. The CDR3 nucleotides read TGTGCCAGCAGCCCCCTTGGACAGGGGGCAGGAAACACTGAAGCTTTCTTT.

This chain joins TRBV7-9 and TRBJ2-1; 9 bases map to TRBD2. This CDR3 region has 15 residues. CDR1 is SEHNR and CDR2 is FQNEAQ in the germline V gene (reference sequence). Germline trimming cut 4 bases from V and 8 bases from J; bases unmatched to any gene: 9. CDR3 residues: CASSWPGGGEDEQFF. The CDR3 DNA follows: TGTGCCAGCAGCTGGCCAGGCGGGGGGGAAGATGAGCAGTTCTTC.

This clone was seen only once. The chain employs TRBV2 and TRBJ1-2; D may be TRBD1 (5 bases). Trimming took 3 bases from V and 2 from J, leaving 13 bases between them. The germline V gene encodes CDR1 SNHLY and CDR2 FYNNEI. The CDR3 is made up of 15 amino acids. The CDR3 coding sequence is TGTGCCAGCAGTGAGCAAGGGGCAGGAAACTATGGCTACACCTTC. This translates into CASSEQGAGNYGYTF.

The chain recombines TRBV11-2 with TRBJ1-6, with 11 bases matching TRBD1. CDR1 and CDR2 from the germline V gene are SGHAT and FQNNGV. V dropped 5 bases and J dropped 9; count of bases not matched to a gene: 6. This CDR3 spans 15 amino acids. The CDR3 DNA reads as TGTGCCAGCAGCCCCGGGACAGGGGGTGGTTCACCCCTCCACTTT. Encoded protein: CASSPGTGGGSPLHF.

The rearrangement uses TRBV5-4 and TRBJ2-1, with a weak D call TRBD1 (6 bases). Germline CDR1 is SGHNT and CDR2 is YYREEE (reference sequence). The CDR3 has 16 residues. Trimming took off 0 bases at V and 5 bases at J, with 15 bases between the two ends. In nucleotides, the CDR3 is TGTGCCAGCAGCTTGGCCAAGGGTAGGGGGAACAATGAGCAGTTCTTC. This sequence encodes CASSLAKGRGNNEQFF.

The chain links TRBV5-4 to TRBJ2-4; 9 positions match TRBD1. The CDR3 length is 16 residues. V shed 4 bases and J 3 bases; nucleotides not matched to a gene: 8. Germline-derived CDR1 and CDR2 are SGHNT and YYREEE (reference sequence). The CDR3 loop is CASSTGDRVGKNIQYF. The CDR3 DNA reads TGTGCCAGCAGCACCGGGGACAGGGTGGGCAAAAACATTCAGTACTTC.

The V call is TRBV5-8, the J call TRBJ1-1, with TRBD1 matching over 7 bases. After removal of 5 bases from V and 5 bases from J, the junction contained 9 bases not matched to a gene. The CDR3 spans 14 residues. CDR1 and CDR2 (germline): SGHTS, YDEGEE. The CDR3 DNA sequence: TGTGCCAGCAGACCGGACAGGCTGGCGACTGAAGCTTTCTTT. Translation: CASRPDRLATEAFF.